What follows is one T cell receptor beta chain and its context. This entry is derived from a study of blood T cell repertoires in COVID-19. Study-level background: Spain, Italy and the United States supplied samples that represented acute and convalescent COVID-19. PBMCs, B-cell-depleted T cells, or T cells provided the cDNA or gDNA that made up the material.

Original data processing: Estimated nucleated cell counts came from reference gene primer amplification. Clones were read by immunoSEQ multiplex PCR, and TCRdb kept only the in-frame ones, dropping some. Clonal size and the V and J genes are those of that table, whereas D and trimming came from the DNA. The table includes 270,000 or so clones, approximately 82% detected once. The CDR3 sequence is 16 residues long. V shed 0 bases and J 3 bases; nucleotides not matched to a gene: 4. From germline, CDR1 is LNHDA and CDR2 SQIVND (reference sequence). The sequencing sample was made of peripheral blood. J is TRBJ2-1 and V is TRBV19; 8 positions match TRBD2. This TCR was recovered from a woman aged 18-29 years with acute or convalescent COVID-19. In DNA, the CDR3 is TGTGCCAGTAGTATAGATAAGAGCGGGAGCTACAATGAGCAGTTCTTC. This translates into CASSIDKSGSYNEQFF.